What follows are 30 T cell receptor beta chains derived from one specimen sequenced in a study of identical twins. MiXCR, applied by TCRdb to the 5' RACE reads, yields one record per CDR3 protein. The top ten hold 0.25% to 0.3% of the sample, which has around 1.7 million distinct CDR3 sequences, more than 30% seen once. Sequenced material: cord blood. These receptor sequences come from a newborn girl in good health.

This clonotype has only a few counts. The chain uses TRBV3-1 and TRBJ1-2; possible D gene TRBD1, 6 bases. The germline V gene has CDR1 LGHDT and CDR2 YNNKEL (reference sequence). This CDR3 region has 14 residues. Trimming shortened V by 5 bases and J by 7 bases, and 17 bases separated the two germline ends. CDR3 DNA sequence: TGTGCCAGCAGCACAGTTCAGGGACACCTTGGCTACACCTTC. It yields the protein CASSTVQGHLGYTF.

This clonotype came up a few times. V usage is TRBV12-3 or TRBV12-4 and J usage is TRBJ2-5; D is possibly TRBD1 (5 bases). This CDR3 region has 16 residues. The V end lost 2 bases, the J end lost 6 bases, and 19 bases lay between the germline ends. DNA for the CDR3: TGTGCCAGCAGTTTAAATCCGGGTCAGGGTGTTAAGACCCAGTACTTC. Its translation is CASSLNPGQGVKTQYF.

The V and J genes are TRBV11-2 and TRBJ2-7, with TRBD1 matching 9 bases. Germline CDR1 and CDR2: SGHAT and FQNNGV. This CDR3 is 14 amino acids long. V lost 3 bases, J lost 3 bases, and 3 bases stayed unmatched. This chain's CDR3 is CASSFGDRVYEQYF. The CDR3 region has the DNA TGTGCCAGCAGCTTTGGGGACAGGGTCTACGAGCAGTACTTC.

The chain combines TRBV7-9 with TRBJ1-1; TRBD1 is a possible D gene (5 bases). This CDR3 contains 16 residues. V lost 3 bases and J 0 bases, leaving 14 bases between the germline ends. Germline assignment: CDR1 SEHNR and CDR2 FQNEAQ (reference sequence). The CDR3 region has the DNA TGTGCCAGCAGCTTCACCAGTTGGGGGGTGAACACTGAAGCTTTCTTT. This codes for CASSFTSWGVNTEAFF.

CDR3 DNA: TGTGCCAGCAGCATAAGGGAGGGTGAGCAGTTCTTC. This codes for CASSIREGEQFF. The genes are TRBV7-9 and TRBJ2-1; 7 bases are shared with TRBD2. This CDR3 is built from 12 residues. The germline V gene encodes CDR1 SEHNR and CDR2 FQNEAQ (reference sequence). Trimming at V came to 5 bases and at J to 9 bases, leaving 4 bases not matched to a gene.

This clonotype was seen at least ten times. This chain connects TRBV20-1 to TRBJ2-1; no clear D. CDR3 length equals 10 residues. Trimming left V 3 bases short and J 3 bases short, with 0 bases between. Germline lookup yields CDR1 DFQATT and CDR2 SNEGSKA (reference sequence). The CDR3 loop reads CSASYNEQFF. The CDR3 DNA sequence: TGCAGTGCTAGCTACAATGAGCAGTTCTTC.

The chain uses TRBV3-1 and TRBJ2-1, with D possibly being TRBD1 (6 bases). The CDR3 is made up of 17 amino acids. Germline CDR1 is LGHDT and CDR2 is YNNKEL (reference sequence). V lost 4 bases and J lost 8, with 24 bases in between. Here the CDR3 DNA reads TGTGCCAGCAGCCCCCCCTGGGCGTCTAGACAGGTCGATGAGCAGTTCTTC. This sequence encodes CASSPPWASRQVDEQFF.

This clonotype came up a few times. The CDR3 protein is CATSDLSTGASTDTQYF. In DNA, the CDR3 is TGTGCCACCAGTGATTTGTCAACAGGGGCTAGCACAGATACGCAGTATTTT. The chain recombines TRBV24-1 with TRBJ2-3; 7 bases match TRBD1. The trim removed 0 bases at V and 0 bases at J, leaving 5 bases unmatched. CDR1 is KGHDR, CDR2 SFDVKD, per germline. The CDR3 is 17 amino acids.

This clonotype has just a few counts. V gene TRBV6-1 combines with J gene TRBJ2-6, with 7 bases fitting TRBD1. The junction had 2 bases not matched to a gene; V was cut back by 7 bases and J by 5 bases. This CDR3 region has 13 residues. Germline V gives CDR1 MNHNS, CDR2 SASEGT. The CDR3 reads CASKGGRANVLTF. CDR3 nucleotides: TGTGCCAGCAAAGGGGGCCGGGCCAACGTCCTGACTTTC.

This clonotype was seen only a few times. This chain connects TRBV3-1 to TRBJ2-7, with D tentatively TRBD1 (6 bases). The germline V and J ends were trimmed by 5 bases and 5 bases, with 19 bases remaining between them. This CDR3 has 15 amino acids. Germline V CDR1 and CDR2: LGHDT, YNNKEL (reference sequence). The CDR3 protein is CASSSGHRVSDEQYF. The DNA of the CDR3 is TGTGCCAGCAGCTCAGGCCACAGGGTCTCGGACGAGCAGTACTTC.

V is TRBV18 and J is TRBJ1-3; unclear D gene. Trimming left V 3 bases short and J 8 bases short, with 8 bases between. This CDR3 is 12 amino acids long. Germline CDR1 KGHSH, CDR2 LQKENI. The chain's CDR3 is CASSPAQDTIYF. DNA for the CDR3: TGTGCCAGCTCACCTGCCCAGGACACCATATATTTT.

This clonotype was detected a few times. The CDR3: CASSQERLVNEQFF. DNA for the CDR3: TGCGCCAGCAGCCAAGAGCGACTTGTCAATGAGCAGTTCTTC. V and J are TRBV4-1 and TRBJ2-1; D unresolved. The V gene lost 0 bases and the J gene lost 6 bases, with 9 bases spanning the gap. The CDR3 consists of 14 residues. Germline CDR1 MGHRA, CDR2 YSYEKL.

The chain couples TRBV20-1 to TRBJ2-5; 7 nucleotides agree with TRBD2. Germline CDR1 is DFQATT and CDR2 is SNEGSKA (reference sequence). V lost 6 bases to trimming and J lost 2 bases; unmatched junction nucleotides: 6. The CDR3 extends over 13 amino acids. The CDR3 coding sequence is TGCAGTGCGTCGACTAGCATTCAAGAGACCCAGTACTTC. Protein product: CSASTSIQETQYF.

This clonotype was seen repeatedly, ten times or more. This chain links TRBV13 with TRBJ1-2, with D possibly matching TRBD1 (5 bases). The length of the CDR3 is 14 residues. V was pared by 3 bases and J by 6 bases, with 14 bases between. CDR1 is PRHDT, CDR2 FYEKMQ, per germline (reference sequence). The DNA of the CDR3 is TGTGCCAGCAGCTTCTCCGGGACGAGGCATGGCTACACCTTC. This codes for CASSFSGTRHGYTF.

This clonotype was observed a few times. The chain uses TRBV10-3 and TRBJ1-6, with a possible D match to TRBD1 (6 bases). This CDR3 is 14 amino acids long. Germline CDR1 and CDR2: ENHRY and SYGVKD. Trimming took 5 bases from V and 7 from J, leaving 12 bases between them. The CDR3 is CAISTGTKNSPLHF. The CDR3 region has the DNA TGTGCCATCAGTACCGGGACAAAAAATTCACCCCTCCACTTT.

CDR3 loop: CASSIDRWSDYGYTF. CDR3 in DNA: TGTGCCAGTAGTATAGACAGATGGAGTGACTATGGCTACACCTTC. The rearrangement links TRBV19 to TRBJ1-2; no reliable D call. Germline V gene sequence: CDR1 LNHDA, CDR2 SQIVND (reference sequence). The CDR3 contains 15 residues. V lost 0 bases, J lost 3 bases, and 11 bases lay in between.

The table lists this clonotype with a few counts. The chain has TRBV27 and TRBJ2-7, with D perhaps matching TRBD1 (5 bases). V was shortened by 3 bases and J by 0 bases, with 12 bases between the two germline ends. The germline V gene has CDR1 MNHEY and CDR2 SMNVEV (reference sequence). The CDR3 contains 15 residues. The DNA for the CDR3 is TGTGCCAGCAGTTTTGGACAAACAAACTCCTACGAGCAGTACTTC. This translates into CASSFGQTNSYEQYF.

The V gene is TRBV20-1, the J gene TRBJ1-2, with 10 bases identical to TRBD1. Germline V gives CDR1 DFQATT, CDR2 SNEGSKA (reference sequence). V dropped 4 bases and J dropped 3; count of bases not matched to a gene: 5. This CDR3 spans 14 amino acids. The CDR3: CSATRQGAHYGYTF. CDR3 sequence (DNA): TGCAGTGCTACGCGACAGGGGGCGCACTATGGCTACACCTTC.

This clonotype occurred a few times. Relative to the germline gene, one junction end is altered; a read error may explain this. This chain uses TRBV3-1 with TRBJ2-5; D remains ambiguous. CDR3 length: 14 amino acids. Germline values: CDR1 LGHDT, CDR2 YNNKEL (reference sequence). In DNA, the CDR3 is TGTGCCAGCACCCAACAGCCTTACCAAGAGACCCAGTACTTC. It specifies CASTQQPYQETQYF.

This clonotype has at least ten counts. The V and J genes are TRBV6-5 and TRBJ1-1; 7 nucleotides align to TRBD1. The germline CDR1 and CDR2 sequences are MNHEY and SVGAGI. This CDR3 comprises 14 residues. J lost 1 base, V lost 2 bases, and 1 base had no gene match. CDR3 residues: CASSYRDRNTEAFF. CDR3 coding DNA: TGTGCCAGCAGTTACAGGGACAGGAACACTGAAGCTTTCTTT.

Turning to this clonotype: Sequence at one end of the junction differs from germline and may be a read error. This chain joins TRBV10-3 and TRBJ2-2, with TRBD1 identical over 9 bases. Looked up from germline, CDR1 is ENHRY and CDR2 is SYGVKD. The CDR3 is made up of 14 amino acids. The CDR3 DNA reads TGTGCCATCGGGGACAGGGCGAACACCGGGGGGCTGTTTTTT. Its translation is CAIGDRANTGGLFF.

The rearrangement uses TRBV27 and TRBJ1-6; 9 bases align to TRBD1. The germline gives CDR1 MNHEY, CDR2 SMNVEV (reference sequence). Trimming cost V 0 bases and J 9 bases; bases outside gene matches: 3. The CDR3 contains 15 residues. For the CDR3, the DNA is TGTGCCAGCAGTTTATCGAGGACAGGGGTTTCACCCCTCCACTTT. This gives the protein CASSLSRTGVSPLHF.

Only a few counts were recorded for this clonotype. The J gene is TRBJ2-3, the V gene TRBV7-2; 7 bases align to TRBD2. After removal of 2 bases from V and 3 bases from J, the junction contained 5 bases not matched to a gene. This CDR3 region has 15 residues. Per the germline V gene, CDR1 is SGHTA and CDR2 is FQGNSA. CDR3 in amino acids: CASSLRGLVTDTQYF. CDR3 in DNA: TGTGCCAGCAGCTTACGTGGACTAGTGACAGATACGCAGTATTTT.

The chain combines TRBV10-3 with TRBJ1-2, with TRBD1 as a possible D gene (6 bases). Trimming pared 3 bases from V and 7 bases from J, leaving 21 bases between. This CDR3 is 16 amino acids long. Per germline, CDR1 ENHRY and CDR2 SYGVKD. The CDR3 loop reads CAISDYLQGSNFGYTF. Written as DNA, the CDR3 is TGTGCCATCAGTGACTATTTACAGGGTTCCAATTTTGGCTACACCTTC.

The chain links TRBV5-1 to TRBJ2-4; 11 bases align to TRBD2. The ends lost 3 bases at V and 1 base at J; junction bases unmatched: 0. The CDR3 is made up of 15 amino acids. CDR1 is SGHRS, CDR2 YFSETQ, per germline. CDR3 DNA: TGCGCCAGCAGCTCTAGCGGGGGGGCCAAAAACATTCAGTACTTC. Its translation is CASSSSGGAKNIQYF.

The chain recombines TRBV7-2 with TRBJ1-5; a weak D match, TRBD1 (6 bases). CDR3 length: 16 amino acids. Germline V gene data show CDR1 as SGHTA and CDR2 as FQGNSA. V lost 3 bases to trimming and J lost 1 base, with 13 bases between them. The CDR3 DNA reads TGTGCCAGCAGCTTTCCCCTACAGGGAAGCAATCAGCCCCAGCATTTT. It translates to CASSFPLQGSNQPQHF. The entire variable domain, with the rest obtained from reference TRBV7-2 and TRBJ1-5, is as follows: GAGVSQSPSNKVTEKGKDVELRCDPISGHTALYWYRQSLGQGLEFLIYFQGNSAPDKSGLPSDRFSAERTGGSVSTLTIQRTQQEDSAVYLCASSFPLQGSNQPQHFGDGTRLSIL.

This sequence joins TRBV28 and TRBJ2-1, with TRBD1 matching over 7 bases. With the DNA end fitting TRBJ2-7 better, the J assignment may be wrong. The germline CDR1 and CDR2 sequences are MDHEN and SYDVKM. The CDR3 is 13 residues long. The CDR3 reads CASSRQGFNEQYF. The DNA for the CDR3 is TGTGCCAGCAGCAGACAGGGCTTCAATGAGCAGTACTTC.

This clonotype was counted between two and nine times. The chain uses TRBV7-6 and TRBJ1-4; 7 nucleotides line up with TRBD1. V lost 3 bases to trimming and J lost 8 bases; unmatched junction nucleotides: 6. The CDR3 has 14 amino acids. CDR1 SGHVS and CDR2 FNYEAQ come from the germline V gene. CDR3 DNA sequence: TGTGCCAGCAGCTTTGGGACAGTAAGCGAAAAACTGTTTTTT. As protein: CASSFGTVSEKLFF.

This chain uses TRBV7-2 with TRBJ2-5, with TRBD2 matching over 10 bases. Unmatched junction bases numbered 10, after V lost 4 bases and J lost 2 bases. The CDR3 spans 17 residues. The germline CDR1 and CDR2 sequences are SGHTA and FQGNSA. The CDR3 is CASSSPPGTSAQETQYF. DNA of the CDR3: TGTGCCAGCAGCTCTCCTCCCGGGACTAGCGCACAAGAGACCCAGTACTTC.

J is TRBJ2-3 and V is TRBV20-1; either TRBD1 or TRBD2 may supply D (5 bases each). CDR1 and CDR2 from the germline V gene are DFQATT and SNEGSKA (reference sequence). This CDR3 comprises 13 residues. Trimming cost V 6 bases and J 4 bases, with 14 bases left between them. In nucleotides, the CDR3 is TGCAGTGCAGGGACCCCCTATGCAGATACGCAGTATTTT. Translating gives CSAGTPYADTQYF.